This passage covers 22 T cell receptor beta chains from one sample sequenced in a study of T-cell reconstitution after alpha-beta-depleted transplantation in children (dated by TCRdb to 2015 to 2016). Libraries came from PCR. Data came from an Illumina HiSeq 2500. Molecular barcoding was employed in the preparation of TCR libraries, with unique molecular identifiers being used to normalize TCRbeta repertoire quantification. The public reads were quality trimmed at Q25 with fastp and then assembled into clones with MiXCR by TCRdb, keeping productive beta chains. Merged by CDR3 protein, the rows form single entries marked with the most common genes and DNA. This sample is represented by about 360,000 distinct CDR3 sequences; 10% to 15% of them were singletons. The ten largest clones add up to roughly 4.3% of the sample. The specimen was PBMCs, collected from the stem cell graft. Receptors originate from a human donor who donated a stem cell graft to a child with Fanconi anemia.

The chain uses TRBV10-3 and TRBJ2-5, with D unclear. CDR3 size: 16 residues. Germline lookup yields CDR1 ENHRY and CDR2 SYGVKD. Trimming stripped 1 base from V and 3 bases from J, with 15 bases between. The chain's CDR3 is CAISEYSLLGEETQYF. Here the CDR3 DNA reads TGTGCCATCAGTGAGTACAGCCTCCTGGGCGAAGAGACCCAGTACTTC.

V gene TRBV12-3 or TRBV12-4 combines with J gene TRBJ1-2, with D possibly TRBD1 on 6 matching bases. The CDR3 runs to 16 residues. V was shortened by 4 bases and J by 2 bases, with 17 bases between the two germline ends. DNA of the CDR3: TGTGCCAGCAGTTCAGGTCGTTGGGGGGGCAACTATGGCTACACCTTC. Translating gives CASSSGRWGGNYGYTF.

This clonotype was detected only a few times. This chain connects TRBV15 to TRBJ1-2, with D perhaps TRBD1 (5 bases). Trimming stripped 0 bases from V and 8 bases from J, with 16 bases between. This CDR3 has 15 residues. Looked up from germline, CDR1 is LNHNV and CDR2 is YYDKDF (reference sequence). This CDR3 reads CATSRERGQGVGYTF. The CDR3 nucleotides read TGTGCCACCAGCAGAGAGAGGGGCCAGGGAGTCGGCTACACCTTC.

This clonotype occurred a few times. Here the CDR3 DNA reads TGTGCCACCAGTGATACCGGGGGACCCGACGATACGCAGTATTTT. Residues: CATSDTGGPDDTQYF. The chain uses TRBV24-1 and TRBJ2-3, with D possibly matching TRBD2 (6 bases). Germline values: CDR1 KGHDR, CDR2 SFDVKD. Between the trimmed V and J ends, which lost 3 bases and 6 bases, there was a span of 15 bases. The CDR3 is 15 amino acids.

The CDR3 protein is CASSFENRQETQYF. CDR3 nucleotides: TGTGCCAGCAGTTTTGAGAACAGACAAGAGACCCAGTACTTC. V gene TRBV12-3 or TRBV12-4 combines with J gene TRBJ2-5; D uncertain. The CDR3 sequence is 14 residues long. Trimming pared 3 bases from V and 2 bases from J, leaving 10 bases between.

The J gene is TRBJ2-5, the V gene TRBV7-9; no clear D gene. CDR1 is SEHNR, CDR2 FQNEAQ, per germline (reference sequence). The CDR3 covers 15 residues. The ends were cut back, 0 bases at V and 1 base at J, with 9 bases in the middle. The CDR3 region is CASSLALPLQETQYF. CDR3 DNA sequence: TGTGCCAGCAGCTTAGCGCTACCGCTCCAAGAGACCCAGTACTTC.

This chain connects TRBV6-5 to TRBJ2-2; D remains unclear. The V gene's germline CDR1 is MNHEY and CDR2 SVGAGI. This CDR3 is 14 amino acids long. Trimming cost V 0 bases and J 5 bases, with 7 bases left between them. The CDR3, as DNA: TGTGCCAGCAGTTACTCGCCCGTAACCGGGGAGCTGTTTTTT. It translates to CASSYSPVTGELFF.

V gene TRBV25-1 combines with J gene TRBJ1-2; D perhaps matches TRBD1 (6 bases). CDR3 length equals 15 residues. V lost 6 bases and J 4 bases, leaving 18 bases between the germline ends. The V gene's germline CDR1 is MGHDK and CDR2 SYGVNS. For the CDR3, the DNA is TGTGCCAGCAGCCCACAGGGTGGGGTGGTCTATGGCTACACCTTC. It specifies CASSPQGGVVYGYTF.

This clonotype was seen a few times. The chain links TRBV7-8 to TRBJ2-4; 9 bases match TRBD1. The V gene end was trimmed by 0 bases and the J gene end by 8 bases; junction bases not matched to a gene: 5. Germline CDR1 and CDR2: SGHVS and FQNEAQ. The CDR3 length is 15 residues. CDR3 amino acids: CASSLAGTGRDIQYF. CDR3 DNA sequence: TGTGCCAGCAGCTTAGCCGGGACAGGGAGGGACATTCAGTACTTC. The full variable domain, with the rest looked up from reference TRBV7-8 and TRBJ2-4, is GAGVSQSPRYKVAKRGQDVALRCDPISGHVSLFWYQQALGQGPEFLTYFQNEAQLDKSGLPSDRFFAERPEGSVSTLKIQRTQQEDSAVYLCASSLAGTGRDIQYFGAGTRLSVL.

This clonotype was found many times. V and J are TRBV7-2 and TRBJ1-5; the match to TRBD1 covers 7 bases. The trim removed 5 bases at V and 4 bases at J, leaving 5 bases unmatched. This CDR3 has 14 residues. In germline, CDR1 is SGHTA, CDR2 FQGNSA. In DNA, the CDR3 is TGTGCCAGCAGCGTCGACAGGGATAATCAGCCCCAGCATTTT. Translating it yields CASSVDRDNQPQHF. The variable domain in full, with the rest retrieved from reference TRBV7-2 and TRBJ1-5, is GAGVSQSPSNKVTEKGKDVELRCDPISGHTALYWYRQSLGQGLEFLIYFQGNSAPDKSGLPSDRFSAERTGGSVSTLTIQRTQQEDSAVYLCASSVDRDNQPQHFGDGTRLSIL.

This clonotype was counted at least ten times. The V call is TRBV11-2, the J call TRBJ2-6; D tentatively reads TRBD1 or TRBD2 (6 bases each). Trimming pared 1 base from V and 2 bases from J, leaving 15 bases between. Looked up from germline, CDR1 is SGHAT and CDR2 is FQNNGV. This CDR3 spans 18 amino acids. CDR3 sequence (DNA): TGTGCCAGCAGCTTAGTATCCGGGGGCATCACTGGGGCCAACGTCCTGACTTTC. Its translation: CASSLVSGGITGANVLTF.

V usage is TRBV5-1 and J usage is TRBJ2-1; maybe TRBD2 (5 bases). Germline CDR1 is SGHRS and CDR2 is YFSETQ. This CDR3 spans 14 amino acids. V was clipped by 0 bases and J by 6 bases, with 10 bases between them. The CDR3 bases are TGCGCCAGCAGCTTGGAACTAGGAGTCAATGAGCAGTTCTTC. It encodes CASSLELGVNEQFF.

This clonotype came up many times. The chain is built from TRBV5-5 and TRBJ2-7, with TRBD2 identical over 7 bases. The CDR3 has 15 residues. The ends lost 0 bases at V and 1 base at J; junction bases unmatched: 4. The germline gives CDR1 SGHKS, CDR2 YYEKEE (reference sequence). The CDR3 coding sequence is TGTGCCAGCAGCTTGGCCCCCGGGGGGTCCTACGAGCAGTACTTC. It codes for CASSLAPGGSYEQYF.

This clonotype was counted only a few times. The chain recombines TRBV4-3 with TRBJ2-7; a possible D gene is TRBD2 (5 bases). This CDR3 has 14 amino acids. Trimming removed 4 bases from V and 0 bases from J, with 10 bases in between. Germline V gene lookup returns CDR1 LGHNA and CDR2 YSLEER. In DNA form, the CDR3 reads TGCGCCAGCAGCCCATACGCGGGCTCCTACGAGCAGTACGTC. Translated, it gives CASSPYAGSYEQYV.

This clonotype turned up a few times. CDR3 DNA: TGTGCCAGCAGCTCTCAACAGGGGGCGGACACCGGGGAGCTGTTTTTT. The encoded protein is CASSSQQGADTGELFF. V gene TRBV7-6 combines with J gene TRBJ2-2; 9 bases agree with TRBD1. CDR1 and CDR2 (germline): SGHVS, FNYEAQ. The CDR3 runs to 16 residues. J gave up 3 bases and V 4 bases, and 6 bases lay outside the gene matches.

This chain joins TRBV6-2 or TRBV6-3 and TRBJ1-5; D is uncertain. Germline V gene data show CDR1 as MNHEY and CDR2 as SVGEGT. V was cut by 2 bases and J by 9 bases, with 11 bases left in between. The CDR3 extends over 13 amino acids. The CDR3 DNA reads TGTGCCAGCAGTTACCAGGACCAGCGGCCCCAGCATTTT. It codes for CASSYQDQRPQHF.

This clonotype came up a few times. The CDR3 region is CSVTGGLNSPLHF. CDR3 in DNA: TGCAGTGTAACGGGTGGACTTAATTCACCCCTCCACTTT. V usage is TRBV20-1 and J usage is TRBJ1-6; D unclear. CDR1 and CDR2 (germline): DFQATT, SNEGSKA (reference sequence). V was clipped by 7 bases and J by 6 bases, with 13 bases between them. The CDR3 covers 13 residues.

The genes are TRBV9 and TRBJ1-1, with a tentative D call TRBD1 (5 bases). Germline loops: CDR1 SGDLS, CDR2 YYNGEE. The CDR3 totals 13 residues. The V gene lost 4 bases and the J gene lost 3 bases, with 10 bases spanning the gap. The CDR3 here is CASSRGEDTEAFF. CDR3 sequence (DNA): TGTGCCAGCAGCAGAGGGGAAGACACTGAAGCTTTCTTT.

The count of this clonotype is one. The chain carries TRBV28 and TRBJ2-1; 8 positions agree with TRBD1. The germline V gene encodes CDR1 MDHEN and CDR2 SYDVKM. With 8 bases clipped from V and 8 bases from J, the junction kept 5 bases outside the gene matches. The CDR3 runs 12 residues. CDR3 bases: TGTGCCAGCCGATCACAGGGGGATGAGCAGTTCTTC. It encodes CASRSQGDEQFF.

V is TRBV6-1 and J is TRBJ2-2; D is tentatively TRBD1 or TRBD2 (6 bases each). The CDR3 covers 13 residues. The V gene's germline CDR1 is MNHNS and CDR2 SASEGT. Deletions cut 5 bases from V and 10 bases from J, with 14 bases between. The CDR3 region is CASSRTVREELFF. CDR3 DNA sequence: TGTGCCAGCAGTCGGACAGTGCGGGAGGAGCTGTTTTTT.

The gene calls are TRBV6-5 and TRBJ1-2; TRBD1 matches at 10 bases. The length of the CDR3 is 16 residues. V shed 8 bases and J 4 bases; nucleotides not matched to a gene: 13. Per germline, CDR1 MNHEY and CDR2 SVGAGI. CDR3 nucleotide sequence: TGTGCCAGCGGATCCGACAGGGGGCGGTTACCCTATGGCTACACCTTC. It encodes CASGSDRGRLPYGYTF.

This chain connects TRBV4-2 to TRBJ1-5; a possible D gene is TRBD1 (5 bases). The CDR3 has 16 residues. Per the germline V gene, CDR1 is LGHNA and CDR2 is YNFKEQ. The germline V and J ends were trimmed by 2 bases and 2 bases, with 13 bases remaining between them. The CDR3, as DNA: TGTGCCAGCAGCCAACCGGGGGAGTTGGGCAATCAGCCCCAGCATTTT. Its translation is CASSQPGELGNQPQHF.